This T cell receptor (beta chain) was captured by sequencing in a study of T-cell reconstitution after alpha-beta-depleted transplantation in children (dated by TCRdb to the mid-2010s). Regarding the study in general: The study quantitatively tracked T-cell immune reconstitution after TCRalphabeta/CD19-depleted allogeneic hematopoietic cell transplantation in children using TCR repertoire profiling.

The paper's findings and limits, for the study overall: The frequencies of hyperexpanded clones fell over the following months, and after one year, T-cell counts and TCRbeta diversity were mostly attributed to newly produced T cells. About two months after transplant, the apparently early recovery of alphabetaT-cell counts reportedly depended on just several hundred clones that had expanded rapidly and came from non-depleted graft cells. In some patients, the high TCRbeta diversity seen at day 60 was put down to recipient T cells and intrathymic progenitors that had survived conditioning.

The CDR3 sequence holds 13 residues, the cysteine and phenylalanine included. Only the CDR3 part of the read is kept: 39 bases, read in frame from the first base. Trimming costs V 7 bases and J 3 bases, and their ends lie 15 bases apart. For CDR1 and CDR2, the germline V gene (reference sequence) lists DFQATT and SNEGSKA. What the treatment or condition label conveys for this sample: allogeneic hematopoietic cell transplantation with graft depleted of TCRalphabeta T cells and CD19 B cells. The children who served as transplant recipients had been given grafts of TCRalphabeta/CD19-depleted allogeneic hematopoietic cells. The sample holds many counts of this clonotype. No antigen is known for it. Per-base quality was not reported, and no clone a single base away is much larger than it. Library creation used PCR. The sample was run on an Illumina HiSeq 2500. TCR libraries were prepared with molecular barcoding, using unique molecular identifiers to normalize TCRbeta repertoire quantification. Through fastp at Q25 and MiXCR, TCRdb rebuilt clones from the public reads, retaining in-frame beta chains. Each CDR3 protein gets just one entry, which takes the most common genes and DNA from the rows behind it. Here the sample has around 700,000 distinct CDR3 sequences; about 12% occur a single time. The ten biggest clones cover about 0.79% of the sample.

The V and J segments used are TRBV20-1 and TRBJ2-5, with the D gene call left open. The receptor's source is a girl aged 2-10 years with congenital amegakaryocytic thrombocytopenia, due to receive a stem cell transplant. The sequencing used PBMCs, collected before TCRalphabeta/CD19-depleted stem cell transplant. The sequenced DNA is TGCAGTGTACCGGGTTCAGGCGAAGAGACCCAGTACTTC. Its product reads: CSVPGSGEETQYF.